A selection of T cell receptor beta chains follows, all from one sample in a study of technical replicates of blood from a few donors. Measured with immunoSEQ multiplex PCR; TCRdb has only the in-frame clones, and not every one. This sample yields over 70,000 clones, of which roughly 94% are seen a single time; 0.34% belongs to the top ten. Sequenced: T cells isolated from PBMCs. The source of these receptors is a human donor in good health. The CDR3 runs from the conserved cysteine through the conserved F or W. A D gene is named only where the DNA matches it firmly. The size field is filled for only some rows; it gives once, few, many or a size class.

d_call | j_call | v_call | clone_size | cdr3_aa | cdr3_nt
NA | TRBJ1-1 | TRBV5-1 | NA | CASSPGQKNTEAFF | TGCGCCAGCAGCCCGGGACAAAAGAACACTGAAGCTTTCTTT
NA | TRBJ1-1 | TRBV5-1 | NA | CASSWGETGNTEAFF | TGCGCCAGCAGCTGGGGGGAGACGGGGAACACTGAAGCTTTCTTT
TRBD2 | TRBJ2-5 | TRBV28 | once | CASTGLAGVETQYF | TGTGCCAGCACCGGACTAGCGGGAGTAGAGACCCAGTACTTC
NA | TRBJ1-1 | TRBV10-1 | few | CASSEEIRQATEAFF | TGCGCCAGCAGTGAGGAAATCCGACAGGCAACTGAAGCTTTCTTT
NA | TRBJ2-7 | TRBV19 | NA | CASTPDRVRGEQYF | TGTGCCAGTACCCCCGACCGGGTCAGGGGCGAGCAGTACTTC
TRBD2 | TRBJ2-2 | TRBV19 | NA | CASSPLLAGDLTNTGELFF | TGTGCCAGTAGTCCGTTACTAGCGGGGGACCTTACGAACACCGGGGAGCTGTTTTTT
NA | TRBJ1-1 | TRBV6-6 | NA | CASSVQGGNTEAFF | TGTGCCAGCAGTGTCCAGGGTGGGAACACTGAAGCTTTCTTT
TRBD1 | TRBJ1-5 | TRBV9 | NA | CASSGWGQGAKRGYQPQHF | TGTGCCAGCAGCGGCTGGGGACAGGGGGCGAAAAGAGGCTATCAGCCCCAGCATTTT
NA | TRBJ2-2 | TRBV9 | NA | CASGPSGAGELFF | TGTGCCAGCGGGCCTTCGGGGGCCGGGGAGCTGTTTTTT
NA | TRBJ2-2 | TRBV2 | NA | CASSEGRNTGELFF | TGTGCCAGCAGTGAGGGCAGAAACACCGGGGAGCTGTTTTTT
NA | TRBJ2-1 | TRBV30 | NA | CAWSRVNEQFF | TGTGCCTGGAGCAGGGTCAATGAGCAGTTCTTC
NA | TRBJ2-7 | TRBV9 | NA | CASSVDATGDYEQYF | TGTGCCAGCAGCGTAGACGCGACAGGAGACTACGAGCAGTACTTC
TRBD1 | TRBJ1-4 | TRBV5-1 | NA | CASSSTWTGGELTEKLFF | TGCGCCAGCAGCTCTACCTGGACAGGGGGCGAGCTCACGGAAAAACTGTTTTTT
NA | TRBJ2-7 | TRBV19 | NA | CASSTSRYYEQYF | TGTGCCAGTAGTACCTCGCGTTACTACGAGCAGTACTTC
TRBD1 | TRBJ2-4 | TRBV5-6 | NA | CASSLKPGTGNAKNIQYF | TGTGCCAGCAGCTTAAAGCCCGGGACAGGGAACGCCAAAAACATTCAGTACTTC
NA | TRBJ1-1 | TRBV5-1 | NA | CASSFEGRNTEAFF | TGCGCCAGCAGCTTTGAGGGTAGGAACACTGAAGCTTTCTTT
TRBD2 | TRBJ2-7 | TRBV7-9 | NA | CASSQLAGVEEQYF | TGTGCCAGCAGCCAACTAGCGGGAGTAGAAGAGCAGTACTTC
NA | TRBJ2-2 | TRBV29-1 | NA | CSVPQGLVGELFF | TGCAGCGTGCCCCAGGGGTTGGTCGGGGAGCTGTTTTTT
NA | TRBJ2-6 | TRBV6-5 | once | CASHTGANVLTF | TGTGCCAGCCACACTGGGGCCAACGTCCTGACTTTC
TRBD2 | TRBJ2-3 | TRBV27 | once | CASTGQPGTSGPISPDTQYF | TGTGCCAGCACAGGCCAGCCGGGGACTAGCGGCCCGATTAGCCCAGATACGCAGTATTTT
NA | TRBJ1-2 | TRBV6-5 | NA | CASSRDSGYTF | TGTGCCAGCAGTCGGGATTCTGGCTACACCTTC
NA | TRBJ1-1 | TRBV29-1 | NA | CSVRGNTEAFF | TGCAGCGTCCGAGGGAACACTGAAGCTTTCTTT
NA | TRBJ1-3 | TRBV6-5 | NA | CASRLAGGGNTIYF | TGTGCCAGCAGATTAGCTGGAGGTGGAAACACCATATATTTT
NA | TRBJ1-2 | TRBV6-5 | NA | CASSYSIGEENYGYTF | TGTGCCAGCAGTTACTCGATAGGGGAGGAGAACTATGGCTACACCTTC
TRBD1 | TRBJ1-3 | TRBV7-2 | NA | CASSLGTGGRNTIYF | TGTGCCAGCAGCTTAGGGACAGGGGGCCGAAACACCATATATTTT
NA | TRBJ2-1 | TRBV29-1 | NA | CSVEGLHRQVEYEQFF | TGCAGCGTTGAAGGTCTCCACCGTCAGGTAGAGTATGAGCAGTTCTTC
TRBD2 | TRBJ2-1 | TRBV13 | NA | CASSFWLAGDNEQFF | TGTGCCAGCAGCTTCTGGCTAGCGGGAGACAATGAGCAGTTCTTC
TRBD2 | TRBJ2-1 | TRBV6-5 | NA | CASRTSSYNEQFF | TGTGCCAGCAGGACTAGCAGTTACAATGAGCAGTTCTTC